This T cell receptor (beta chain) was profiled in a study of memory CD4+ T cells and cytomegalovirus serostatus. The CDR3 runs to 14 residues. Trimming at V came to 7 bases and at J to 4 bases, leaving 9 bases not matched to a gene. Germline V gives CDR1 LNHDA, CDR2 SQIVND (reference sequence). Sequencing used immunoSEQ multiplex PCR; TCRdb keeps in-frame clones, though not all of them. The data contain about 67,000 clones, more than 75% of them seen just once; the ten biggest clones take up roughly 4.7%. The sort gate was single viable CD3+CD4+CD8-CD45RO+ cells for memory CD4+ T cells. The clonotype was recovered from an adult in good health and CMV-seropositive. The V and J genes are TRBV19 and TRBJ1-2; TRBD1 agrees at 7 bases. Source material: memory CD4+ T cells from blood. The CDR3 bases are TGTGCCAGTACCAGGGGGGGAAACCTCTATGGCTACACCTTC. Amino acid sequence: CASTRGGNLYGYTF.